Presented here are 9 T cell receptor beta chains from one specimen sequenced in a study of T cell changes during pregnancy in multiple sclerosis. The assay was immunoSEQ multiplex PCR, and TCRdb's table has in-frame clones only and misses some. The table shows 55,000 to 70,000 clones, with 85% to 95% occurring only once. The material sequenced was CD8+ T cells from peripheral blood mononuclear cells, taken in the third trimester of pregnancy. These TCRs come from a female donor in good health, enrolled as a control in a pregnancy study.

The V call is TRBV25-1, the J call TRBJ1-3, with D unresolved. The CDR3 runs 12 residues. V lost 3 bases and J 9 bases, leaving 9 bases between the germline ends. In germline, CDR1 is MGHDK, CDR2 SYGVNS. CDR3 region: CASSEIGRTIYF. As DNA, the CDR3 is TGTGCCAGCAGTGAGATTGGGCGCACCATATATTTT.

V usage is TRBV7-9 and J usage is TRBJ2-5; TRBD2 might be the D (5 bases). V lost 5 bases to trimming and J lost 3 bases, with 10 bases between them. This CDR3 has 13 amino acids. CDR1 SEHNR and CDR2 FQNEAQ come from the germline V gene (reference sequence). The CDR3 reads CASSPWREETQYF. For the CDR3, the DNA is TGTGCCAGCAGCCCGTGGCGGGAAGAGACCCAGTACTTC.

This clone has a single count. The rearrangement uses TRBV5-1 and TRBJ1-1; D perhaps matches TRBD1 (6 bases). The CDR3 is made up of 14 amino acids. The germline V and J ends were trimmed by 3 bases and 6 bases, with 15 bases remaining between them. CDR1 is SGHRS, CDR2 YFSETQ, per germline. Written as DNA, the CDR3 is TGCGCCAGCAGCTCAACGGGGGGCAGCGCTGAAGCTTTCTTT. Translation: CASSSTGGSAEAFF.

The V gene is TRBV7-2, the J gene TRBJ2-3; D possibly corresponds to TRBD1 (5 bases). The CDR3 extends over 17 amino acids. Deletions cut 5 bases from V and 3 bases from J, with 21 bases between. Germline V CDR1 and CDR2: SGHTA, FQGNSA. The CDR3 loop is CASSPQTLAGLTDTQYF. CDR3 nucleotides: TGTGCCAGCAGCCCCCAAACCCTGGCAGGGCTGACAGATACGCAGTATTTT.

The chain joins TRBV7-2 to TRBJ2-2; D is unresolved. CDR1 is SGHTA, CDR2 FQGNSA, per germline. The CDR3 is 12 residues long. V gave up 10 bases and J gave up 6 bases, with 12 bases separating them. CDR3 nucleotide sequence: TGTGCCATCCCTAGGTCGGCCGGGGAGCTGTTTTTT. It codes for CAIPRSAGELFF.

This clone was observed once. The chain joins TRBV5-5 to TRBJ2-7; 7 positions match TRBD1. V trimming: 1 base; J trimming: 2 bases; junction bases outside the gene matches: 6. Per the germline V gene, CDR1 is SGHKS and CDR2 is YYEKEE (reference sequence). The CDR3 runs to 15 residues. As DNA, the CDR3 is TGTGCCAGCAGCTTGTTGGGGACAGAGGCCTACGAGCAGTACTTC. Its protein product is CASSLLGTEAYEQYF. The full variable domain, rest sourced from reference TRBV5-5 and TRBJ2-7, is DAGVTQSPTHLIKTRGQQVTLRCSPISGHKSVSWYQQVLGQGPQFIFQYYEKEERGRGNFPDRFSARQFPNYSSELNVNALLLGDSALYLCASSLLGTEAYEQYFGPGTRLTVT.

The chain recombines TRBV7-9 with TRBJ1-6; unclear D gene. Per the germline V gene, CDR1 is SEHNR and CDR2 is FQNEAQ (reference sequence). The V and J ends lost 5 bases and 11 bases respectively, with 13 bases between them. This CDR3 region has 13 residues. The CDR3 loop reads CASSLGPSPPLHF. DNA for the CDR3: TGTGCCAGCAGCCTGGGCCCCTCACCACCCCTCCACTTT.

V usage is TRBV7-6 and J usage is TRBJ1-1; D is possibly TRBD1 (5 bases). Looked up from germline, CDR1 is SGHVS and CDR2 is FNYEAQ. The CDR3 contains 14 residues. V shed 1 base and J shed 3 bases, with 9 bases lying between them. The chain's CDR3 is CASSLGTGDTEAFF. The CDR3 DNA reads TGTGCCAGCAGCTTAGGTACGGGGGACACTGAAGCTTTCTTT. Variable domain in full (rest from reference TRBV7-6 and TRBJ1-1): GAGVSQSPRYKVTKRGQDVALRCDPISGHVSLYWYRQALGQGPEFLTYFNYEAQQDKSGLPNDRFSAERPEGSISTLTIQRTEQRDSAMYRCASSLGTGDTEAFFGQGTRLTVV.

This chain connects TRBV4-3 to TRBJ1-1, with 9 bases that match TRBD1. The CDR3 has 16 residues. CDR1 and CDR2 (germline): LGHNA, YSLEER. The V and J ends lost 5 bases and 5 bases, in that order; junction bases with no gene match: 12. CDR3 loop: CASSSGQGGAGTEAFF. The DNA for the CDR3 is TGCGCCAGCAGCTCGGGACAGGGAGGGGCTGGTACTGAAGCTTTCTTT.